The 23 T cell receptor beta chains below all came from one sample that was sequenced in a study of blood T cell repertoires in COVID-19 (dated by TCRdb to 2018 to 2020). The library came from the immunoSEQ multiplex PCR assay. TCRdb limited this immuneACCESS table to in-frame rearrangements with V and J called. A share of clones is missing; checked studies link under half to unresolved V genes, and the rest is unexplained. The sample table holds approximately 330,000 clones, of which over 80% were seen once. In total, the top ten clones hold around 9.9% of the sample. The specimen sequenced was peripheral blood. These receptors were taken from a man aged 30-40 years with COVID-19, enrolled during active disease.

In its sample, this clone was seen once. The chain joins TRBV28 to TRBJ1-3, with D possibly matching TRBD1 (5 bases). Germline V gene lookup returns CDR1 MDHEN and CDR2 SYDVKM. This CDR3 has 14 residues. Between the trimmed V and J ends, which lost 5 bases and 4 bases, there was a span of 12 bases. The CDR3 DNA is TGTGCCAGCAGTAGGGGAACTCCAGGAAACACCATATATTTT. It codes for CASSRGTPGNTIYF. Drawing the rest from reference TRBV28 and TRBJ1-3, the complete variable domain is DVKVTQSSRYLVKRTGEKVFLECVQDMDHENMFWYRQDPGLGLRLIYFSYDVKMKEKGDIPEGYSVSREKKERFSLILESASTNQTSMYLCASSRGTPGNTIYFGEGSWLTVV.

To note about this clone: The sample has other DNA sequences that encode this CDR3 too. This chain joins TRBV9 and TRBJ2-1, with TRBD2 matching 8 bases. The ends lost 2 bases at V and 7 bases at J; junction bases unmatched: 8. CDR3 length equals 15 residues. Germline loops: CDR1 SGDLS, CDR2 YYNGEE. The DNA of the CDR3 is TGTGCCAGCAGCGTCGGGCTAGCGGGTTTTAATGAGCAGTTCTTC. Protein sequence: CASSVGLAGFNEQFF.

This sequence joins TRBV25-1 and TRBJ1-1, with 9 positions matching TRBD1. Looked up from germline, CDR1 is MGHDK and CDR2 is SYGVNS. CDR3 size: 17 residues. J was trimmed by 1 base and V by 5 bases; bases with no gene match: 11. The CDR3 is CASSPHRDRVGNTEAFF. CDR3 coding DNA: TGTGCCAGCAGTCCCCATCGGGACAGGGTGGGGAACACTGAAGCTTTCTTT.

This sequence joins TRBV3-1 (or the pseudogene TRBV3-2) and TRBJ1-3, with 8 bases aligning to TRBD1. This CDR3 is 16 amino acids long. The germline V gene encodes CDR1 LGHDT and CDR2 YNNKEL (reference sequence). J was trimmed by 3 bases and V by 4 bases; bases with no gene match: 8. CDR3 in DNA: TGTGCCAGCAGCCCTCCGACAGGGGTTCATGGAAACACCATATATTTT. Translation: CASSPPTGVHGNTIYF.

Within the sample, this clone is medium-sized. The chain has TRBV4-2 and TRBJ2-7; 10 bases line up with TRBD2. CDR3 size: 16 residues. The germline CDR1 and CDR2 sequences are LGHNA and YNFKEQ. V lost 0 bases and J lost 5; bases outside the gene matches: 7. The CDR3 is CASSQDRASGGDEQYF. The CDR3 nucleotides are TGTGCCAGCAGCCAAGATAGAGCTAGCGGGGGTGACGAGCAGTACTTC.

The CDR3 DNA sequence: TGTGCCAGTAGTATACTTGACACGCGGGGGGACACTGAAGCTTTCTTT. As protein: CASSILDTRGDTEAFF. This sequence joins TRBV19 and TRBJ1-1; tentative D call: TRBD1 (5 bases). This CDR3 is 16 amino acids long. Germline values: CDR1 LNHDA, CDR2 SQIVND (reference sequence). V was clipped by 2 bases and J by 3 bases, with 16 bases between them. The full variable domain, in which reference TRBV19 and TRBJ1-1 provide the parts outside the CDR3, is DGGITQSPKYLFRKEGQNVTLSCEQNLNHDAMYWYRQDPGQGLRLIYYSQIVNDFQKGDIAEGYSVSREKKESFPLTVTSAQKNPTAFYLCASSILDTRGDTEAFFGQGTRLTVV.

The chain is built from TRBV6-6 and TRBJ2-3, with 8 nucleotides matching TRBD1. This CDR3 spans 16 amino acids. Unmatched junction bases numbered 12, after V lost 6 bases and J lost 4 bases. From germline, CDR1 is MNHNY and CDR2 SVGAGI (reference sequence). This CDR3 is CASSSGQGYIPDTQYF. CDR3 nucleotide sequence: TGTGCCAGCAGCTCCGGACAGGGATATATTCCAGATACGCAGTATTTT.

V is TRBV6-1 and J is TRBJ2-5; 8 bases agree with TRBD2. The CDR3 covers 15 residues. J gave up 5 bases and V 5 bases, and 10 bases lay outside the gene matches. Germline V gives CDR1 MNHNS, CDR2 SASEGT. CDR3 in DNA: TGTGCCAGCAGTTGGTCGGCGGGCGGGGGGGAGACCCAGTACTTC. Translating it yields CASSWSAGGGETQYF.

Concerning this clone itself: The same CDR3 also results from other DNA sequences found in this sample. The V and J genes are TRBV5-5 and TRBJ1-1; maybe TRBD1 (5 bases). The CDR3 runs to 13 residues. CDR1 and CDR2 from the germline V gene are SGHKS and YYEKEE (reference sequence). Deletions cut 2 bases from V and 1 base from J, with 6 bases between. This CDR3 is CASSLTGNTEAFF. In nucleotides, the CDR3 is TGTGCCAGCAGCTTAACAGGGAACACTGAAGCTTTCTTT.

This chain links TRBV29-1 with TRBJ2-5, with unresolved D. The ends were cut back, 8 bases at V and 5 bases at J, with 15 bases in the middle. Germline V gene sequence: CDR1 SQVTM, CDR2 ANQGSEA. This CDR3 spans 12 amino acids. The CDR3 nucleotides are TGCAGCTATTCCGCGATCGAGGAGACCCAGTACTTC. Protein product: CSYSAIEETQYF.

The sample holds one count of this clone. The J gene is TRBJ1-1, the V gene TRBV15; TRBD1 might be the D (5 bases). CDR1 and CDR2 (germline): LNHNV, YYDKDF (reference sequence). Trimming removed 0 bases from V and 5 bases from J, with 16 bases in between. This CDR3 comprises 16 residues. CDR3 in DNA: TGTGCCACCAGCAGAGATAGGGGCCGCGTTTTTACTGAAGCTTTCTTT. Protein product: CATSRDRGRVFTEAFF.

This clone was observed a single time. The V call is TRBV12-3 or TRBV12-4, the J call TRBJ1-1; D is undetermined. This CDR3 contains 13 residues. V dropped 3 bases and J dropped 7 bases, with 12 bases sitting between them. The CDR3 is CASSLMMGGEAFF. CDR3 DNA sequence: TGTGCCAGCAGTTTGATGATGGGAGGTGAAGCTTTCTTT.

The table lists this clone with a few counts. The rearrangement uses TRBV7-2 and TRBJ2-7, with 8 bases fitting TRBD1. Per the germline V gene, CDR1 is SGHTA and CDR2 is FQGNSA. The CDR3 sequence is 15 residues long. J gave up 4 bases and V 2 bases, and 7 bases lay outside the gene matches. CDR3 sequence reads: CASSLSRDRPYEQYF. CDR3 sequence (DNA): TGTGCCAGCAGCTTAAGTAGGGACAGGCCTTACGAGCAGTACTTC.

The J gene is TRBJ2-1, the V gene TRBV2, with 10 bases aligning to TRBD2. The CDR3 length is 15 residues. In germline, CDR1 is SNHLY, CDR2 FYNNEI. V shed 6 bases, J shed 3 bases, and the junction held 5 bases outside the gene matches. The CDR3 loop reads CASRLLAGLYNEQFF. CDR3 sequence (DNA): TGTGCCAGCAGGTTACTAGCGGGGCTCTACAATGAGCAGTTCTTC.

This clone was detected only a few times. The chain links TRBV5-1 to TRBJ1-6, with 11 bases matching TRBD1. The trim removed 4 bases at V and 6 bases at J, leaving 6 bases unmatched. The CDR3 is made up of 16 amino acids. Germline V gives CDR1 SGHRS, CDR2 YFSETQ. CDR3 protein: CASSPGQGASNSPLHF. The CDR3 bases are TGCGCCAGCAGCCCAGGACAGGGGGCTAGTAATTCACCCCTCCACTTT.

This rearrangement joins TRBV7-9 to TRBJ1-1; D remains unclear. The CDR3 contains 13 residues. Trimming removed 4 bases at V and 2 bases at J, with 8 bases between. In germline, CDR1 is SEHNR, CDR2 FQNEAQ (reference sequence). CDR3 amino acids: CASSSAGNTEAFF. The CDR3, as DNA: TGTGCCAGCAGCTCCGCAGGCAACACTGAAGCTTTCTTT.

The chain recombines TRBV19 with TRBJ2-1, with 7 bases identical to TRBD1. From germline, CDR1 is LNHDA and CDR2 SQIVND (reference sequence). Germline trimming cut 4 bases from V and 4 bases from J; bases unmatched to any gene: 13. The CDR3 is made up of 17 amino acids. CDR3 coding DNA: TGTGCCAGTAGTACCCCGGGACAGCGTGGCCCATACAATGAGCAGTTCTTC. Protein product: CASSTPGQRGPYNEQFF.

This chain connects TRBV5-4 to TRBJ2-1; 8 bases are shared with TRBD2. The CDR3 has 15 residues. Germline V gene sequence: CDR1 SGHNT, CDR2 YYREEE (reference sequence). The ends lost 3 bases at V and 4 bases at J; junction bases unmatched: 6. The CDR3 DNA reads as TGTGCCAGCAGCTCCGGGACTAGACCGTACAATGAGCAGTTCTTC. Encoded protein: CASSSGTRPYNEQFF.

This sequence joins TRBV5-6 and TRBJ1-3; a weak D match, TRBD1 (5 bases). Trimming pared 0 bases from V and 0 bases from J, leaving 10 bases between. CDR1 is SGHDT, CDR2 YYEEEE, per germline. The CDR3 has 16 amino acids. This chain's CDR3 is CASSLGRGGSGNTIYF. CDR3 DNA: TGTGCCAGCAGCTTGGGTAGGGGAGGCTCTGGAAACACCATATATTTT.

The gene calls are TRBV5-4 and TRBJ2-5; 8 bases align to TRBD2. The trim removed 4 bases at V and 3 bases at J, leaving 8 bases unmatched. This CDR3 is built from 15 residues. Germline-derived CDR1 and CDR2 are SGHNT and YYREEE (reference sequence). CDR3 loop: CASSNGGGFEETQYF. In DNA form, the CDR3 reads TGTGCCAGCAGCAACGGGGGGGGTTTTGAAGAGACCCAGTACTTC.

This clone has just a few counts. The chain combines TRBV4-1 with TRBJ2-5; TRBD2 matches 9 bases. Trimming cost V 1 base and J 2 bases; bases outside gene matches: 8. The CDR3 is 17 amino acids. In germline, CDR1 is MGHRA, CDR2 YSYEKL. CDR3 sequence (DNA): TGCGCCAGCAGCCAAGGGGCGAGGCTAGCGGGGCAAGAGACCCAGTACTTC. Its protein is CASSQGARLAGQETQYF.

The chain employs TRBV24-1 and TRBJ2-7, with 9 bases that match TRBD1. The CDR3 is made up of 17 amino acids. From germline, CDR1 is KGHDR and CDR2 SFDVKD. V lost 0 bases to trimming and J lost 0 bases; unmatched junction nucleotides: 5. The CDR3 sequence is CATSDLGTGRSSYEQYF. For the CDR3, the DNA is TGTGCCACCAGTGATTTGGGGACAGGGAGAAGCTCCTACGAGCAGTACTTC.

In regard to this clone: The identical CDR3 is also encoded by other nucleotide sequences in the sample. The chain combines TRBV19 with TRBJ1-5; 8 positions agree with TRBD1. Per the germline V gene, CDR1 is LNHDA and CDR2 is SQIVND (reference sequence). V was clipped by 6 bases and J by 4 bases; unmatched bases: 8. The CDR3 contains 15 residues. In nucleotides, the CDR3 is TGTGCCAGTAGCCCGACAGGGGCGGGGAATCAGCCCCAGCATTTT. Translation: CASSPTGAGNQPQHF.